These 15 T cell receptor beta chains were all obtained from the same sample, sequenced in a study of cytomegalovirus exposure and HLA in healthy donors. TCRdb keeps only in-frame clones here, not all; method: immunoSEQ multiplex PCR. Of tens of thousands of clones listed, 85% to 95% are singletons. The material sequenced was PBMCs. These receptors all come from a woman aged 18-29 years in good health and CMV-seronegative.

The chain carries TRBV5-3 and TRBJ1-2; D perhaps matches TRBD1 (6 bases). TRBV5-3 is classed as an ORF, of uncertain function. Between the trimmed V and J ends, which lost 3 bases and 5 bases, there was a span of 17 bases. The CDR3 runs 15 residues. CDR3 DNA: TGTGCCAGAAGCTCCTACAGGGATACCCCTTATGGCTACACCTTC. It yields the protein CARSSYRDTPYGYTF.

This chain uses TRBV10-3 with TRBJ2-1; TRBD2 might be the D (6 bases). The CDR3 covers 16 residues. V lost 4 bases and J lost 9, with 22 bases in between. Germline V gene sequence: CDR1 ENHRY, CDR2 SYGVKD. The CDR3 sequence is CAISGTSGVPHVEQFF. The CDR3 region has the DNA TGTGCCATCAGTGGAACCTCGGGAGTCCCGCACGTTGAGCAGTTCTTC.

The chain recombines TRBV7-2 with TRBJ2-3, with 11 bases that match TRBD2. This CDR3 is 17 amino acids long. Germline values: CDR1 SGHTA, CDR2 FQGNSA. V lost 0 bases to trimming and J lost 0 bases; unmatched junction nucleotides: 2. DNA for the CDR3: TGTGCCAGCAGCTTAGCGACTAGCGGGACTAGCACAGATACGCAGTATTTT. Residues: CASSLATSGTSTDTQYF.

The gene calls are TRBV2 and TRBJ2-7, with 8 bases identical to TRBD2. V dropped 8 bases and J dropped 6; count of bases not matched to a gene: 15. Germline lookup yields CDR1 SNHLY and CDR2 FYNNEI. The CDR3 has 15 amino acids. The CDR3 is CASVTLAGTSPEQYF. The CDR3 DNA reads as TGTGCCAGCGTAACCTTAGCGGGAACCTCTCCCGAGCAGTACTTC.

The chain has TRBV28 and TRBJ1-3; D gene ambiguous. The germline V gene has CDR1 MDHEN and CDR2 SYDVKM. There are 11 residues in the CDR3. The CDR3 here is CVSSSGNTIYF. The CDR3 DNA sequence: TGTGTCTCGAGCTCTGGAAACACCATATATTTT.

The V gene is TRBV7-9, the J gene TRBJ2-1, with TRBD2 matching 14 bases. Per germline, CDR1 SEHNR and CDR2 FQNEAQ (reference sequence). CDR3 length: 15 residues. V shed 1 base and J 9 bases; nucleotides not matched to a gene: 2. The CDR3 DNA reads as TGTGCCAGCAGCTTAGTGACTAGCGGGGGGGGTGAGCAGTTCTTC. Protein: CASSLVTSGGGEQFF.

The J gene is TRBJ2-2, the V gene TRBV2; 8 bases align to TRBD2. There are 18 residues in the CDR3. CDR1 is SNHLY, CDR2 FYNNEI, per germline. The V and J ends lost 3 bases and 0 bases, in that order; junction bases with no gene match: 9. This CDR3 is CASSDIGGGPSNTGELFF. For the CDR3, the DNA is TGTGCCAGCAGTGACATTGGCGGGGGGCCGTCGAACACCGGGGAGCTGTTTTTT.

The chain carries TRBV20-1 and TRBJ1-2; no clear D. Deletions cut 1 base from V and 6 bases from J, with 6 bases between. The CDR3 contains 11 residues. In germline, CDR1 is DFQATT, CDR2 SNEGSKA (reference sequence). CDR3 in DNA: TGCAGTGCTAGAGGACTTAATGGCTACACCTTC. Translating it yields CSARGLNGYTF.

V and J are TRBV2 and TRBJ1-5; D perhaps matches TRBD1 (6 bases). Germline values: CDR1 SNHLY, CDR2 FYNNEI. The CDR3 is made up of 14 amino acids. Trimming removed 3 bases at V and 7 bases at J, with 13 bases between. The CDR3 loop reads CASSDRGGSQPQHF. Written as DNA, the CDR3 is TGTGCCAGCAGTGACAGGGGCGGTAGCCAGCCCCAGCATTTT.

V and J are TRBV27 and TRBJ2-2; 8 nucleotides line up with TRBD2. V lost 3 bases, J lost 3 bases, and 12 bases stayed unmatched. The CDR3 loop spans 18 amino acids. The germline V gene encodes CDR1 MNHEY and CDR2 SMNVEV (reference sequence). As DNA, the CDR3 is TGTGCCAGCAGTTTCGGGCGAGGACTAGCTGAGTACACCGGGGAGCTGTTTTTT. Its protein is CASSFGRGLAEYTGELFF.

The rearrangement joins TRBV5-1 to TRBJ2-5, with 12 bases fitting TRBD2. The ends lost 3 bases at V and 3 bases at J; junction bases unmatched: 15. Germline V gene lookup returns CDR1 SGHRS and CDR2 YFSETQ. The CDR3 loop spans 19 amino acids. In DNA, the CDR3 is TGCGCCAGCAGCTGGCAGGGGAGTCGGCTAGCGGGAGGGAAAGAGACCCAGTACTTC. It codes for CASSWQGSRLAGGKETQYF.

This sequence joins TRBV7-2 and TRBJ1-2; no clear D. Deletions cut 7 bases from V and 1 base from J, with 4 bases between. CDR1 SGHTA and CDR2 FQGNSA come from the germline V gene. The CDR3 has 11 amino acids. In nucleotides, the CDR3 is TGTGCCAGCACCCATAACTATGGCTACACCTTC. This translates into CASTHNYGYTF.

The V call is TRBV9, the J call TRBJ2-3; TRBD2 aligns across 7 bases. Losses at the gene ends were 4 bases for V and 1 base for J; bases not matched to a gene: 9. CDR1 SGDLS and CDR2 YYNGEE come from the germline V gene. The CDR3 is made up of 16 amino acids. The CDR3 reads CASSLIAGHGTDTQYF. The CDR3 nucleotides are TGTGCCAGCAGCCTAATAGCGGGTCATGGCACAGATACGCAGTATTTT. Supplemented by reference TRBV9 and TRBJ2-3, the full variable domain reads DSGVTQTPKHLITATGQRVTLRCSPRSGDLSVYWYQQSLDQGLQFLIQYYNGEERAKGNILERFSAQQFPDLHSELNLSSLELGDSALYFCASSLIAGHGTDTQYFGPGTRLTVL.

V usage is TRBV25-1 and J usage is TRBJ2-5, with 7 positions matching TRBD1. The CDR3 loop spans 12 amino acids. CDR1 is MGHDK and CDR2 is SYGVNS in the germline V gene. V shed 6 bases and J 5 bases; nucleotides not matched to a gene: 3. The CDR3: CASRTGLETQYF. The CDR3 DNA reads TGTGCCAGCAGGACAGGGTTGGAGACCCAGTACTTC.

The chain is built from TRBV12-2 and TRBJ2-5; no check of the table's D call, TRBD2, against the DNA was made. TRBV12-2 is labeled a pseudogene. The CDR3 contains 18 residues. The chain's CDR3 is CASRLSPQKGGDEETQYF. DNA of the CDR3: TGTGCAAGTCGCTTAAGCCCGCAGAAGGGCGGGGACGAAGAGACCCAGTACTTC.